This TCR beta chain was captured by sequencing in a study of blood T cell repertoires in COVID-19. Study at large: Whether acute or convalescent, the COVID-19 samples came from the United States, Italy and Spain. PBMCs, B-cell-depleted T cells, or T cells provided the cDNA or gDNA that made up the material.

Germline V CDR1 and CDR2: SGHAT, FQNNGV. The CDR3 runs 17 residues. The junction had 8 bases not matched to a gene; V was cut back by 5 bases and J by 7 bases. Per the authors' pipeline: Estimation of nucleated cell counts relied on the amplification of reference gene primers. Here immunoSEQ multiplex PCR was the method, and the copy in TCRdb shows in-frame clones only, minus some. The V and J calls and clone size were taken over from that table, and D and trimming were inferred from the DNA. The table shows 240,000 or so clones, with 70% to 90% occurring only once. The V and J genes are TRBV11-2 and TRBJ2-2; 15 positions agree with TRBD2. This receptor was taken from a man between 60 and 70 years old with acute or convalescent COVID-19. Material for sequencing was peripheral blood. CDR3 amino acids: CASSRGTSGRIGGELFF. CDR3 bases: TGTGCCAGCAGCCGGGGGACTAGCGGGAGGATTGGCGGGGAGCTGTTTTTT.